This passage covers 2 T cell receptor beta chains from one sample sequenced in a study of T cell repertoires in cytomegalovirus infection. These receptors lack a known antigen. One entry per CDR3 protein, called by TCRdb with MiXCR from the reads. The sample contains roughly 860,000 distinct CDR3 sequences, around a third of which appear only once. The source was cultured CD8+ T cells from PBMCs, collected from culture after CMV antigen stimulation. The receptors stem from a human donor in good health (CMV status not recorded). Some clones in this sample may be carry-over from other donors' samples.

This clonotype was seen repeatedly, ten times or more. The chain uses TRBV7-8 and TRBJ2-3; perhaps TRBD2 as D (5 bases). Trimming removed 4 bases at V and 5 bases at J, with 13 bases between. The germline V gene encodes CDR1 SGHVS and CDR2 FQNEAQ. The CDR3 consists of 14 residues. CDR3 region: CASSYPDSRDTQYF. For the CDR3, the DNA is TGTGCCAGCAGCTACCCGGACTCGCGAGATACGCAGTATTTT.

The rearrangement links TRBV14 to TRBJ2-3; 7 bases agree with TRBD2. V shed 0 bases and J 0 bases; nucleotides not matched to a gene: 9. This CDR3 has 18 residues. Germline V CDR1 and CDR2: SGHDN, FVKESK. The CDR3 DNA is TGTGCCAGCAGCCAAGATCGCCCTGGGCGGGGGAGCACAGATACGCAGTATTTT. This codes for CASSQDRPGRGSTDTQYF.